This TCR beta chain derives from a study of T cells in localized non-small cell lung cancer. Study conclusions and caveats: Analysis by sequencing included only one tumor region, so heterogeneity remains possible. Of the top 100 tumor clones, median around 60 were in adjacent lung, approximately 28 among its top 100. Uninvolved adjacent lung had the highest recorded T cell clonality, with tumor below it. Longer overall survival accompanied higher blood T cell density.

Between the trimmed V and J ends, which lost 5 bases and 8 bases, there was a span of 15 bases. The CDR3 is made up of 14 amino acids. Germline lookup yields CDR1 LGHNA and CDR2 YNFKEQ. Only in-frame clones appear in the TCRdb table, and some are missing; sequencing was by immunoSEQ multiplex PCR. Here the sample spans around 79,000 clones, around 80% being singletons. This clone was seen more than once but under ten times. Its cognate antigen is unknown. V gene TRBV4-2 combines with J gene TRBJ1-4; no clear D. This TCR was recovered from a man aged 35-75 years with stage II squamous cell lung carcinoma. Sequencing used PBMCs, obtained before any cancer treatment. Here the CDR3 reads CASSFGVLDEKLFF. CDR3 nucleotide sequence: TGTGCCAGCAGCTTTGGGGTTTTGGACGAAAAACTGTTTTTT.